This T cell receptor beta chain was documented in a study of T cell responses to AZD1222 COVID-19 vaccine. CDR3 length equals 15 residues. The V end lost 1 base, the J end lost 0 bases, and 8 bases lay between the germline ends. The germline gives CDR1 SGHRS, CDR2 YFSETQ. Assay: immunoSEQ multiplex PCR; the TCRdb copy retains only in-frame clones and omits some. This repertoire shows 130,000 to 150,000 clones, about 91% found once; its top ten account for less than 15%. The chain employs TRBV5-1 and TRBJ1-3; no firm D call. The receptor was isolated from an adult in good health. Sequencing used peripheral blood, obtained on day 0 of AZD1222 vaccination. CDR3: CASSLLESSGNTIYF. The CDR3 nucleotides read TGCGCCAGCAGCTTGTTAGAAAGCTCTGGAAACACCATATATTTT. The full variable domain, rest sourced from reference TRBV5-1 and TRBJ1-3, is KAGVTQTPRYLIKTRGQQVTLSCSPISGHRSVSWYQQTPGQGLQFLFEYFSETQRNKGNFPGRFSGRQFSNSRSEMNVSTLELGDSALYLCASSLLESSGNTIYFGEGSWLTVV.